Ten or more counts support the clone carrying this T cell receptor beta chain. Its antigen is unidentified. The record originates from a study of human T cells and chemical hapten exposure. Across the study: 2% DPC applied to a 2 cm by 2 cm arm area sensitized donors. Small pooled library volume differences mainly caused per-sample TCR yield variation.

MiXCR, applied by TCRdb to the RACE reads, yields one record per CDR3 protein. The table lists about 360,000 distinct CDR3 sequences, under 8% of them singletons, with 7.5% to 9% in the top ten. J lost 6 bases, V lost 5 bases, and 4 bases had no gene match. Germline V gene data show CDR1 as SGHTA and CDR2 as FQGNSA. The CDR3 loop spans 12 amino acids. Findings and caveats of the study: Expanded TCRs were compared with controls, and the expanded TCRs formed significantly more large CDR3 similarity clusters.

As for time point: patch test 1, 2 weeks after DPC sensitization. Treatment indicated: therapeutic diphenylcyclopropenone sensitization with weekly scalp DPC. Researchers extracted total RNA from unfractionated whole blood. This material consisted of whole blood, taken in connection with sensitization to the hapten diphenylcyclopropenone (DPC). The chain links TRBV7-2 to TRBJ2-7, with 7 bases that match TRBD1. This TCR came from a woman aged 18-29 years with alopecia areata. Some clones in this sample may be carry-over from other donors' samples. Here the CDR3 DNA reads TGTGCCAGCAGCCAGACAGGGCCCGAGCAGTACTTC. It specifies CASSQTGPEQYF.